The rows below give T cell receptor beta chains drawn from one sample of a study of CD8 T cells in Susac syndrome. One entry per CDR3 protein, called by TCRdb with MiXCR from the immunoSEQ multiplex PCR reads. Among around 110,000 distinct CDR3 sequences listed, just under 95% were seen once. Material: CD8+ T cells from PBMCs. The receptors here all came from a human donor with Susac syndrome. The CDR3 runs from the conserved cysteine through the conserved F or W. A D gene is named only where the DNA matches it firmly. Size is stated for part of the rows, as once, few or many counts, or as a class when the clone is expanded.

D: .
V: TRBV7-9
size: once
J: TRBJ2-7
CDR3: CALTTGGETEQYF
DNA: TGTGCCTTAACGACCGGGGGCGAGACGGAGCAGTACTTC

D: TRBD1
V: TRBV7-6
size: .
J: TRBJ1-1
CDR3: CASSLPPDRAIEAFF
DNA: TGTGCCAGCAGCTTACCCCCGGACAGGGCAATTGAAGCTTTCTTT

D: .
V: TRBV3-1
size: .
J: TRBJ2-5
CDR3: CASSSKGGWGETQYF
DNA: TGTGCCAGCAGCAGCAAGGGTGGATGGGGTGAGACCCAGTACTTC

D: .
V: TRBV24-1
size: .
J: TRBJ2-2
CDR3: CATSETGSTGELFF
DNA: TGTGCCACCAGTGAGACAGGTTCCACCGGGGAGCTGTTTTTT

D: .
V: TRBV7-3
size: .
J: TRBJ2-5
CDR3: CASSFLGGGRETQYF
DNA: TGTGCCAGCAGCTTCCTCGGGGGAGGAAGAGAGACCCAGTACTTC

D: .
V: TRBV7-3
size: few
J: TRBJ1-4
CDR3: CASSFGVGEKLFF
DNA: TGTGCCAGCAGCTTCGGGGTTGGGGAAAAACTGTTTTTT

D: TRBD1
V: TRBV30
size: .
J: TRBJ2-2
CDR3: CAWSAGQGTGELFF
DNA: TGTGCCTGGAGTGCGGGACAGGGCACCGGGGAGCTGTTTTTT

D: .
V: TRBV7-6
size: .
J: TRBJ2-3
CDR3: CASSLGTATDTQYF
DNA: TGTGCCAGCAGCTTAGGGACAGCCACAGATACGCAGTATTTT

D: .
V: TRBV24-1
size: .
J: TRBJ2-3
CDR3: CATSDGYTDTQYF
DNA: TGTGCCACCAGTGATGGGTACACAGATACGCAGTATTTT

D: .
V: TRBV7-9
size: .
J: TRBJ2-2
CDR3: CASSLVGGRKNTGELFF
DNA: TGTGCCAGCAGCTTGGTAGGGGGGCGGAAGAACACCGGGGAGCTGTTTTTT